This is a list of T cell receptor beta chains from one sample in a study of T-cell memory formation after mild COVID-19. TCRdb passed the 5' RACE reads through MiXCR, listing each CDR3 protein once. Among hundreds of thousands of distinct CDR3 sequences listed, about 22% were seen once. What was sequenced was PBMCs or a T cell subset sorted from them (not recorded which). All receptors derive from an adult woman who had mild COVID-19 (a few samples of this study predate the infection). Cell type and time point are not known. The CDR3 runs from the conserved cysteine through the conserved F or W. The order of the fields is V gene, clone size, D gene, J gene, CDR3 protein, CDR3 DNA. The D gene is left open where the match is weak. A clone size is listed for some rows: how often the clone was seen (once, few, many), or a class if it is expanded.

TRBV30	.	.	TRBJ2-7	CAWSVQQTGQYF	TGTGCCTGGAGTGTACAGCAGACTGGGCAGTACTTC
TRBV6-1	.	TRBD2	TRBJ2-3	CASSEGPTSGGADTQYF	TGTGCCAGCAGTGAAGGTCCGACTAGCGGGGGTGCAGATACGCAGTATTTT
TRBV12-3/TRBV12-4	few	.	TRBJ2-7	CASSLTAGNSYEQYF	TGTGCCAGCAGTTTAACCGCGGGGAACTCCTACGAGCAGTACTTC
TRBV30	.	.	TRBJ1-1	CAWSLTANTEAFF	TGTGCCTGGAGTCTAACAGCGAACACTGAAGCTTTCTTT
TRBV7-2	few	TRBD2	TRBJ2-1	CASSLTSGNYNEQFF	TGTGCCAGCAGCTTAACTAGCGGGAACTACAATGAGCAGTTCTTC
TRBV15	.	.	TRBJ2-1	CATSRDRIPGVYVYEQFF	TGTGCCACCAGCAGAGATAGAATACCAGGGGTCTATGTCTATGAGCAGTTCTTC
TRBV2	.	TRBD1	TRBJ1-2	CASRASGQGFGYTF	TGTGCCAGCAGGGCCTCGGGACAGGGCTTTGGCTACACCTTC
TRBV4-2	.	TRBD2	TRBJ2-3	CASSQGLTSGTSTDTQYF	TGTGCCAGCAGCCAAGGGCTCACTAGCGGGACCTCCACAGATACGCAGTATTTT
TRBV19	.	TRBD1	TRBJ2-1	CASSDRGRYNEQFF	TGTGCCAGTAGCGACAGGGGGCGTTACAATGAGCAGTTCTTC
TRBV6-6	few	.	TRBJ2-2	CVWANTGELFF	TGTGTTTGGGCAAACACCGGGGAGCTGTTTTTT
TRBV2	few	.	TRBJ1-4	CASRIEKLFF	TGTGCCAGCAGGATTGAAAAACTGTTTTTT
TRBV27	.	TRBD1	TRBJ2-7	CASSFSGTGVYEQYF	TGTGCCAGCAGTTTTTCCGGGACAGGGGTCTACGAGCAGTACTTC
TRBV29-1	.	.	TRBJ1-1	CSIISGTPNTEAFF	TGCAGCATAATTTCCGGGACCCCGAACACTGAAGCTTTCTTT
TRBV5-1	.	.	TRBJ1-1	CASSLNGAGGTEAFF	TGCGCCAGCAGCTTGAACGGGGCCGGTGGCACTGAAGCTTTCTTT
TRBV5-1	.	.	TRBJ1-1	CASSPSGGQNTEAFF	TGCGCCAGCAGCCCCAGCGGGGGGCAAAACACTGAAGCTTTCTTT
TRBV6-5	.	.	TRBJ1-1	CASSQGHTEAFF	TGTGCCAGCAGTCAGGGCCACACTGAAGCTTTCTTT
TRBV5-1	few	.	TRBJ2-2	CASSLRAGGAPNTGELFF	TGCGCCAGCAGCTTGAGGGCTGGGGGGGCTCCGAACACCGGGGAGCTGTTTTTT
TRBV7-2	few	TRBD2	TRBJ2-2	CASSFGPGTTTTGELFF	TGTGCCAGCAGCTTCGGTCCCGGGACTACTACCACCGGGGAGCTGTTTTTT
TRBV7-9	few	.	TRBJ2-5	CASSFDQATQYF	TGTGCCAGCAGCTTTGATCAGGCGACCCAGTACTTC
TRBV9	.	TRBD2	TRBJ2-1	CASSVASGLYNEQFF	TGTGCCAGCAGCGTAGCTAGCGGTCTATACAATGAGCAGTTCTTC
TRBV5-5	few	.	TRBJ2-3	CASSLYRVNTDTQYF	TGTGCCAGCAGCTTGTATAGAGTCAACACAGATACGCAGTATTTT
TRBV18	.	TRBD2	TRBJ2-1	CASSPRSGGTSYNEQFF	TGTGCCAGCTCACCAAGGAGCGGGGGAACCTCCTACAATGAGCAGTTCTTC
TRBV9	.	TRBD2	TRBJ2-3	CASSVSGPGLAHYQVQYF	TGTGCCAGCAGCGTGTCCGGCCCGGGACTAGCGCATTATCAGGTGCAGTATTTT
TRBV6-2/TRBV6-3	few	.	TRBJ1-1	CASSYIPGGIKNEAFF	TGTGCCAGCAGTTACATTCCTGGAGGTATTAAGAATGAAGCTTTCTTT
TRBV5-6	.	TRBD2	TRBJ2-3	CASSLAGEADTQYF	TGTGCCAGCAGCTTAGCGGGAGAGGCAGATACGCAGTATTTT
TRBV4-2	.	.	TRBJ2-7	CASSQDKTSLYEQYF	TGTGCCAGCAGCCAAGACAAGACTAGTCTTTACGAGCAGTACTTC
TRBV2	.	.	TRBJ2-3	CASSEGGTFGNEYF	TGTGCCAGCAGTGAGGGGGGGACATTCGGGAACGAGTATTTT
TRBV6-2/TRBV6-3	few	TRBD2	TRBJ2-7	CASSPRLAGGPREQYF	TGTGCCAGCAGTCCGCGACTAGCGGGAGGGCCTCGGGAGCAGTACTTC
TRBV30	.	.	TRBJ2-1	CAWSEDFNEQFF	TGTGCCTGGAGTGAAGACTTCAATGAGCAGTTCTTC
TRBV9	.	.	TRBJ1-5	CASSVGVGGPNQPQHF	TGTGCCAGCAGCGTAGGGGTGGGGGGACCCAATCAGCCCCAGCATTTT
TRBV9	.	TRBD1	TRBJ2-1	CASSVTGTGLYEQFF	TGTGCCAGCAGCGTTACCGGGACAGGGTTGTATGAGCAGTTCTTC
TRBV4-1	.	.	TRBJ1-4	CASSQDQKRGLFF	TGCGCCAGCAGCCAAGATCAGAAGAGGGGACTGTTTTTT
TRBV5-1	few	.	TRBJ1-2	CASSLGQGGYTF	TGCGCCAGCAGCTTGGGGCAGGGGGGCTACACCTTC
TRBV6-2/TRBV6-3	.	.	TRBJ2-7	CASGPTTYEQYF	TGTGCCAGCGGACCGACTACCTACGAGCAGTACTTC
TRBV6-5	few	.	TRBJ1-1	CASSYGVINTEAFF	TGTGCCAGCAGTTACGGGGTTATAAACACTGAAGCTTTCTTT
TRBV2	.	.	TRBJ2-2	CASATINTGELFF	TGTGCCAGCGCTACTATAAACACCGGGGAGCTGTTTTTT
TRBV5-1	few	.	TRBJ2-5	CASSLLVAAQETQYF	TGCGCCAGCAGCTTGTTGGTAGCAGCCCAAGAGACCCAGTACTTC
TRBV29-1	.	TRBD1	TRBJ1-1	CSVENLGQPNTEAFF	TGCAGCGTTGAAAACCTGGGACAGCCGAACACTGAAGCTTTCTTT
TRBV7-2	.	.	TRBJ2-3	CASSSPMGYTDTLYF	TGTGCCAGCAGCTCCCCGATGGGCTACACAGATACGCTGTATTTT
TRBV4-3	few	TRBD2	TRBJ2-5	CASSQVGKREGLKTQYF	TGCGCCAGCAGCCAAGTTGGGAAGCGGGAGGGCCTTAAGACCCAGTACTTC